One and the same sample provided the 5 T cell receptor beta chains below, sequenced in a study of OX40 agonist ivuxolimab in advanced cancers. Method: immunoSEQ multiplex PCR; TCRdb's copy keeps in-frame clones and lacks some. The sample consists of 40,000 to 60,000 clones, about three quarters of them appearing once. The input for sequencing was CD4+ or CD8+ T cells sorted from blood, taken in a trial of the OX40 agonist ivuxolimab. Source of these receptors: an adult with an advanced solid tumor such as melanoma, head and neck, liver or kidney cancer.

This chain connects TRBV4-2 to TRBJ2-7, with 12 bases lining up with TRBD2. The V gene's germline CDR1 is LGHNA and CDR2 YNFKEQ. V dropped 0 bases and J dropped 7; count of bases not matched to a gene: 4. The CDR3 length is 15 residues. CDR3 in amino acids: CASSQDLAGGREQYF. CDR3 coding DNA: TGTGCCAGCAGCCAAGATCTAGCGGGAGGGCGTGAGCAGTACTTC.

J is TRBJ2-7 and V is TRBV7-2; a weak D match, TRBD2 (6 bases). Trimming stripped 3 bases from V and 3 bases from J, with 9 bases between. Germline-derived CDR1 and CDR2 are SGHTA and FQGNSA. The CDR3 sequence is 13 residues long. The CDR3 sequence is CASSFGGIYEQYF. CDR3 nucleotides: TGTGCCAGCAGCTTTGGCGGGATCTACGAGCAGTACTTC.

CDR3 in DNA: TGTGCCTGGAGTGACGGACGGTTCCCGTACGAGCAGTACTTC. It is translated as CAWSDGRFPYEQYF. The rearrangement links TRBV30 to TRBJ2-7; D unclear. The V and J ends lost 1 base and 4 bases respectively, with 14 bases between them. The CDR3 contains 14 residues. Germline CDR1 GTSNPN, CDR2 SVGIG (reference sequence).

The chain carries TRBV30 and TRBJ2-3; a weak D match, TRBD2 (5 bases). The CDR3 totals 12 residues. From germline, CDR1 is GTSNPN and CDR2 SVGIG (reference sequence). V was clipped by 2 bases and J by 4 bases, with 7 bases between them. The CDR3 loop is CAWSTRSDTQYF. CDR3 DNA sequence: TGTGCCTGGAGTACTAGATCAGATACGCAGTATTTT. Full variable domain (outside the CDR3, taken from reference TRBV30 and TRBJ2-3): SQTIHQWPATLVQPVGSPLSLECTVEGTSNPNLYWYRQAAGRGLQLLFYSVGIGQISSEVPQNLSASRPQDRQFILSSKKLLLSDSGFYLCAWSTRSDTQYFGPGTRLTVL.

The chain uses TRBV28 and TRBJ2-1, with D perhaps assigned TRBD1 or TRBD2 (6 bases each). Germline assignment: CDR1 MDHEN and CDR2 SYDVKM. V was pared by 3 bases and J by 5 bases, with 11 bases between. CDR3 length: 14 amino acids. The DNA for the CDR3 is TGTGCCAGCAGTTTCGGGGGACACAACAATGAGCAGTTCTTC. Its translation: CASSFGGHNNEQFF.